This paragraph covers one TCR beta chain sequence. The record originates from a study of identical twins. Germline V CDR1 and CDR2: LGHNA, YSLEER. V dropped 1 base and J dropped 10; count of bases not matched to a gene: 4. The CDR3 contains 15 residues. TCRdb reanalysed the 5' RACE reads using MiXCR and keeps one entry per CDR3 protein. The top ten clones hold 0.98% of a sample with a few hundred thousand distinct CDR3 sequences, over 11% of them seen once. This sample was also put to use in a study of yellow fever vaccine responses in identical twins.

The gene calls are TRBV4-3 and TRBJ2-1; 13 nucleotides agree with TRBD2. The receptor comes from a young woman in good health. Input material: CD4+ T cells sorted from blood. The CDR3 DNA follows: TGCGCCAGCAGCCAAGCACCGGGACTAGCGGGGGAGCAGTTCTTC. Translating gives CASSQAPGLAGEQFF.